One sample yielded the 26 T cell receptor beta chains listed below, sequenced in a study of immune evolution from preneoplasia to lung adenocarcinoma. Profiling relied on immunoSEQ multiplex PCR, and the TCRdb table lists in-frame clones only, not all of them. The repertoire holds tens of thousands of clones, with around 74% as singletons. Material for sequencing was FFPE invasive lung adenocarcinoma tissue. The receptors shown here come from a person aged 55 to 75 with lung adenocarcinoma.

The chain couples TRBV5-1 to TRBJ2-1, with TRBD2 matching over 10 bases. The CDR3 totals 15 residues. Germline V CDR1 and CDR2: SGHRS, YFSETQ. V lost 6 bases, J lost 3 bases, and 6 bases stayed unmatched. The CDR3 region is CASKREGYYYNEQFF. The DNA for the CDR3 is TGCGCCAGCAAGCGGGAGGGTTATTACTACAATGAGCAGTTCTTC. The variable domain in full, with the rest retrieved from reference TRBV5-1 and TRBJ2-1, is KAGVTQTPRYLIKTRGQQVTLSCSPISGHRSVSWYQQTPGQGLQFLFEYFSETQRNKGNFPGRFSGRQFSNSRSEMNVSTLELGDSALYLCASKREGYYYNEQFFGPGTRLTVL.

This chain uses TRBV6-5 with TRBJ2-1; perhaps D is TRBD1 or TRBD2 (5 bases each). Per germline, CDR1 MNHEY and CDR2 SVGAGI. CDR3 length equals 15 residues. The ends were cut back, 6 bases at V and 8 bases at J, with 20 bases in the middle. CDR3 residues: CASSPWGTTRDEQFF. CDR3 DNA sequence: TGTGCCAGCAGCCCCTGGGGGACCACCAGGGATGAGCAGTTCTTC.

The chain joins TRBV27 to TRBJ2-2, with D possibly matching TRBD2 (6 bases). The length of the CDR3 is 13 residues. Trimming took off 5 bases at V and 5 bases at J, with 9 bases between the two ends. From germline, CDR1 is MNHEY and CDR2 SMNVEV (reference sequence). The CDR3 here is CASSMTRTGELFF. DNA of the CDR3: TGTGCCAGCAGTATGACTAGGACCGGGGAGCTGTTTTTT.

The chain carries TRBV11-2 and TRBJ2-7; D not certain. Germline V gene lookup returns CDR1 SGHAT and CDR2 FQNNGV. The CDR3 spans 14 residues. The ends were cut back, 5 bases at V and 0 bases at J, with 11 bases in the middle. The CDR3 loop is CASSAGFSSYEQYF. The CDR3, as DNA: TGTGCCAGCAGCGCTGGATTCAGCTCCTACGAGCAGTACTTC. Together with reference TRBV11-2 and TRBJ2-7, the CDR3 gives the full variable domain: EAGVAQSPRYKIIEKRQSVAFWCNPISGHATLYWYQQILGQGPKLLIQFQNNGVVDDSQLPKDRFSAERLKGVDSTLKIQPAKLEDSAVYLCASSAGFSSYEQYFGPGTRLTVT.

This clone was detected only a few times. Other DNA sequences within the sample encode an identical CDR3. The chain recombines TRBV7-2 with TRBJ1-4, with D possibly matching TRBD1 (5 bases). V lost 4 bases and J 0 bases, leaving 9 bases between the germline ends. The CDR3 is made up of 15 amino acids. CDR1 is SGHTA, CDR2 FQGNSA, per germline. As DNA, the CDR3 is TGTGCCAGCAGCTCTACAGGAACAACTAATGAAAAACTGTTTTTT. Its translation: CASSSTGTTNEKLFF.

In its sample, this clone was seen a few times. Here the CDR3 reads CASSVGDRATGELFF. In nucleotides, the CDR3 is TGTGCCAGCAGCGTAGGGGACAGGGCCACCGGGGAGCTGTTTTTT. The chain has TRBV9 and TRBJ2-2, with 9 positions matching TRBD1. The CDR3 has 15 amino acids. V lost 0 bases to trimming and J lost 4 bases; unmatched junction nucleotides: 1. In germline, CDR1 is SGDLS, CDR2 YYNGEE.

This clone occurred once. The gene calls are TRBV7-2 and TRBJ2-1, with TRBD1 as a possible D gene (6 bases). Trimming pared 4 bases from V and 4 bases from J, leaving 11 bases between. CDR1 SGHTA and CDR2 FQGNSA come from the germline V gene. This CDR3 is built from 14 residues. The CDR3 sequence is CASSYPGQYNEQFF. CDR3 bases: TGTGCCAGCAGCTACCCTGGACAGTACAATGAGCAGTTCTTC.

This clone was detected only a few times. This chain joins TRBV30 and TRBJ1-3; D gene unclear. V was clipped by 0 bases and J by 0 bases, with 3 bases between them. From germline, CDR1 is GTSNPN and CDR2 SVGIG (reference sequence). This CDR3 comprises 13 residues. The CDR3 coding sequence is TGTGCCTGGAGTGTAGACTCTGGAAACACCATATATTTT. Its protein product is CAWSVDSGNTIYF.

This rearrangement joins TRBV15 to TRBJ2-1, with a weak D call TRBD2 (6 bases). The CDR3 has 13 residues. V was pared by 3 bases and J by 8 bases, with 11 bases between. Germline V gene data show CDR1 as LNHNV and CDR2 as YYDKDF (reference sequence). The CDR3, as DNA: TGTGCCACCAGCAGGGGAGGAGGGGATGAGCAGTTCTTC. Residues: CATSRGGGDEQFF.

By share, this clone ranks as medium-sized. This CDR3 is CASSLSVGTASYEQYF. The CDR3 DNA reads as TGTGCCAGCAGCTTAAGTGTGGGGACGGCCTCCTACGAGCAGTACTTC. The gene calls are TRBV7-2 and TRBJ2-7, with D perhaps assigned TRBD1 or TRBD2 (5 bases each). The V and J ends lost 2 bases and 0 bases respectively, with 14 bases between them. This CDR3 has 16 residues. CDR1 SGHTA and CDR2 FQGNSA come from the germline V gene. The variable domain in full, completed from reference TRBV7-2 and TRBJ2-7, reads GAGVSQSPSNKVTEKGKDVELRCDPISGHTALYWYRQSLGQGLEFLIYFQGNSAPDKSGLPSDRFSAERTGGSVSTLTIQRTQQEDSAVYLCASSLSVGTASYEQYFGPGTRLTVT.

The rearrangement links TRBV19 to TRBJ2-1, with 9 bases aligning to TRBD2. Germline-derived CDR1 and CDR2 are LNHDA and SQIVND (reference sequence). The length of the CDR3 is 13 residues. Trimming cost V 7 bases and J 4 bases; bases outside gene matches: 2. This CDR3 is CASKTSGYNEQFF. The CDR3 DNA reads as TGTGCCAGTAAGACTAGCGGATACAATGAGCAGTTCTTC.

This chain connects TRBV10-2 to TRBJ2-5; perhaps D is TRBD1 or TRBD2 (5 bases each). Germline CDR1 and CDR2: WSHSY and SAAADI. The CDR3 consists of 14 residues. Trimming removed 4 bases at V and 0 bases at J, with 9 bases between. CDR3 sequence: CASSGGRNQETQYF. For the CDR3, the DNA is TGCGCCAGCAGTGGGGGACGGAACCAAGAGACCCAGTACTTC.

CDR3 DNA sequence: TGTGCCAGCAGTCCTGGACCGCGCTACGAGCAGTACTTC. Residues: CASSPGPRYEQYF. The chain employs TRBV5-5 and TRBJ2-7; D call uncertain. Germline V gives CDR1 SGHKS, CDR2 YYEKEE (reference sequence). Trimming shortened V by 5 bases and J by 3 bases, and 12 bases separated the two germline ends. The CDR3 is 13 amino acids. Variable domain in full (rest from reference TRBV5-5 and TRBJ2-7): DAGVTQSPTHLIKTRGQQVTLRCSPISGHKSVSWYQQVLGQGPQFIFQYYEKEERGRGNFPDRFSARQFPNYSSELNVNALLLGDSALYLCASSPGPRYEQYFGPGTRLTVT.

In DNA form, the CDR3 reads TGCGCCAGCAGCTTGGATGATCCGGTCACAGATACGCAGTATTTT. Amino acid sequence: CASSLDDPVTDTQYF. The J gene is TRBJ2-3, the V gene TRBV5-1; D gene unclear. Trimming shortened V by 0 bases and J by 2 bases, and 10 bases separated the two germline ends. This CDR3 is 15 amino acids long. Germline V lookup: CDR1 SGHRS, CDR2 YFSETQ.

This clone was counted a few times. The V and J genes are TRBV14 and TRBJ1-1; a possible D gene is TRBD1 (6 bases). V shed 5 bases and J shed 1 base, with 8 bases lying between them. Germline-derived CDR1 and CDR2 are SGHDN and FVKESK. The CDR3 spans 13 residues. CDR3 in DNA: TGTGCCAGCAGCTGGACAGAGAACACTGAAGCTTTCTTT. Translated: CASSWTENTEAFF.

The CDR3 region is CASRAGLSGANVLTF. For the CDR3, the DNA is TGTGCCAGCAGAGCAGGGCTTTCTGGGGCCAACGTCCTGACTTTC. V is TRBV6-5 and J is TRBJ2-6; perhaps TRBD1 as D (5 bases). The CDR3 runs 15 residues. Germline CDR1 is MNHEY and CDR2 is SVGAGI. With 6 bases removed from V and 1 base from J, the gap between germline ends came to 10 bases.

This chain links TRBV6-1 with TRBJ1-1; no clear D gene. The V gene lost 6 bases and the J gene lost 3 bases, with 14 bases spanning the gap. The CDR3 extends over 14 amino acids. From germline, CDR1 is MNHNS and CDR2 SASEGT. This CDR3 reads CASRGGYRDTEAFF. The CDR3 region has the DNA TGTGCCAGCAGGGGAGGGTACCGGGACACTGAAGCTTTCTTT.

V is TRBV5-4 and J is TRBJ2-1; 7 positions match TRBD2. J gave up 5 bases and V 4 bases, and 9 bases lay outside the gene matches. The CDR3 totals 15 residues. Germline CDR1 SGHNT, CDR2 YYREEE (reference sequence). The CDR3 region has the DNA TGTGCCAGCAGCCCGGCGGGGGACTACAACAATGAGCAGTTCTTC. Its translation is CASSPAGDYNNEQFF.

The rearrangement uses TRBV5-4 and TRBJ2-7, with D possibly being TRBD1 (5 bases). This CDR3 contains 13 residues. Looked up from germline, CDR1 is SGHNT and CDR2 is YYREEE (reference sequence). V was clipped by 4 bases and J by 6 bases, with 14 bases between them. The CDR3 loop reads CASSLTELSEQYF. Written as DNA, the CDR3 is TGTGCCAGCAGCCTGACAGAGTTGAGCGAGCAGTACTTC.

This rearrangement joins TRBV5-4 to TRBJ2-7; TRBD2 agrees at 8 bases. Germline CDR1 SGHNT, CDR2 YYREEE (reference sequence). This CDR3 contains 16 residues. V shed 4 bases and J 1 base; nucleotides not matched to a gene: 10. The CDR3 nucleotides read TGTGCCAGCAGCAACTCTGGACTAGCAGGTTCCTACGAGCAGTACTTC. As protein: CASSNSGLAGSYEQYF.

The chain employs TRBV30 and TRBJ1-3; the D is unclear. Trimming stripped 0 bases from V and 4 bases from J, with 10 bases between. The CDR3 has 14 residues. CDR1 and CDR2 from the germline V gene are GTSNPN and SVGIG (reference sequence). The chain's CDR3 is CAWSVVGSGNTIYF. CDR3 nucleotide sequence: TGTGCCTGGAGTGTTGTGGGCTCGGGAAACACCATATATTTT.

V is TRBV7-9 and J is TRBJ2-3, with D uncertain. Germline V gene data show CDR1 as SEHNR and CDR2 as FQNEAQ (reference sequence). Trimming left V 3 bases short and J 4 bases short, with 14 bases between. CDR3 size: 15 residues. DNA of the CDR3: TGTGCCAGCAGCTTTAGTAGGGTCCTCTCAGATACGCAGTATTTT. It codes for CASSFSRVLSDTQYF.

The CDR3 spells CSVGGLAGEYNEQFF. CDR3 bases: TGCAGCGTTGGGGGATTAGCGGGAGAGTACAATGAGCAGTTCTTC. This sequence joins TRBV29-1 and TRBJ2-1, with 9 positions matching TRBD2. V lost 4 bases, J lost 4 bases, and 8 bases stayed unmatched. The CDR3 contains 15 residues. Germline CDR1 and CDR2: SQVTM and ANQGSEA.

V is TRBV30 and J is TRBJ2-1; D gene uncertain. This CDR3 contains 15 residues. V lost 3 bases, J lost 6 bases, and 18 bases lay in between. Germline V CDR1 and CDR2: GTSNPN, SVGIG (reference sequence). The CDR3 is CAWSVGKDGRNEQFF. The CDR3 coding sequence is TGTGCCTGGAGCGTTGGAAAGGATGGACGCAATGAGCAGTTCTTC.

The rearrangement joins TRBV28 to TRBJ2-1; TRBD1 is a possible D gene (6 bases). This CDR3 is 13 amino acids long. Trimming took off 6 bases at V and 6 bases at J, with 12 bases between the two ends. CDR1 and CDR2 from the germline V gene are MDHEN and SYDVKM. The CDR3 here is CASRNRDFNEQFF. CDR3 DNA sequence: TGTGCCAGCAGAAACAGGGATTTCAATGAGCAGTTCTTC. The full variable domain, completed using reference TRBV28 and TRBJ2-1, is DVKVTQSSRYLVKRTGEKVFLECVQDMDHENMFWYRQDPGLGLRLIYFSYDVKMKEKGDIPEGYSVSREKKERFSLILESASTNQTSMYLCASRNRDFNEQFFGPGTRLTVL.

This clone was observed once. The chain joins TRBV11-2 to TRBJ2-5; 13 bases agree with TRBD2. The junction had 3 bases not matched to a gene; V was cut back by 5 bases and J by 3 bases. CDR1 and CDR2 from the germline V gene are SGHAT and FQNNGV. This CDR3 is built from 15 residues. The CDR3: CASSRGLAGEETQYF. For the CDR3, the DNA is TGTGCCAGCAGCCGAGGACTAGCGGGAGAAGAGACCCAGTACTTC.